Shown below are 16 T cell receptor beta chains from a single sample sequenced in a study of a mutant IDH1 vaccine in newly diagnosed glioma. The repertoire was sequenced with immunoSEQ multiplex PCR; TCRdb's copy has only in-frame clones and lacks some. The repertoire has about 110,000 clones, roughly nine tenths of them found once; the top ten carry under 0.8%. Noted time point: week 11, during vaccination. Each vaccine dose was 300 ug of mutant IDH1 20-mer peptide, with topical imiquimod. Their target antigens are unknown. Material: PBMCs, obtained from a glioma patient whose treatment included an IDH1 peptide vaccine. These receptors originate from a woman aged 50 to 60 with glioma.

V usage is TRBV18 and J usage is TRBJ1-6, with D perhaps matching TRBD1 (5 bases). Trimming stripped 4 bases from V and 9 bases from J, with 13 bases between. Germline values: CDR1 KGHSH, CDR2 LQKENI. CDR3 length: 14 residues. This CDR3 reads CASSRGGDGSPLHF. CDR3 in DNA: TGTGCCAGCTCACGGGGGGGAGATGGTTCACCCCTCCACTTT. Looking up the rest from reference TRBV18 and TRBJ1-6 gives the full variable domain: NAGVMQNPRHLVRRRGQEARLRCSPMKGHSHVYWYRQLPEEGLKFMVYLQKENIIDESGMPKERFSAEFPKEGPSILRIQQVVRGDSAAYFCASSRGGDGSPLHFGNGTRLTVT.

The chain combines TRBV10-1 with TRBJ2-7, with 8 bases matching TRBD1. This CDR3 spans 13 amino acids. V trimming: 6 bases; J trimming: 3 bases; junction bases outside the gene matches: 4. Looked up from germline, CDR1 is WNHNN and CDR2 is SYGVQD (reference sequence). The CDR3 nucleotides are TGCGCCAGCAGCCCAGGGACAGGCTACGAGCAGTACTTC. Amino acid sequence: CASSPGTGYEQYF.

V is TRBV28 and J is TRBJ1-5, with unresolved D. Trimming removed 2 bases from V and 0 bases from J, with 8 bases in between. From germline, CDR1 is MDHEN and CDR2 SYDVKM. This CDR3 is 15 amino acids long. CDR3 DNA sequence: TGTGCCAGCAGTTTAAAGGGTTATAGCAATCAGCCCCAGCATTTT. This encodes CASSLKGYSNQPQHF.

The rearrangement joins TRBV9 to TRBJ2-1; possibly TRBD1 or TRBD2 for D (6 bases each). Germline V gene sequence: CDR1 SGDLS, CDR2 YYNGEE. The germline V and J ends were trimmed by 4 bases and 7 bases, with 12 bases remaining between them. The CDR3 is 13 amino acids. The CDR3 DNA is TGTGCCAGCAGCCCCCAGGGGAGGAATGAGCAGTTCTTC. This codes for CASSPQGRNEQFF.

This clone came up once. This chain joins TRBV28 and TRBJ2-2; TRBD1 matches at 11 bases. The CDR3 runs 15 residues. J gave up 7 bases and V 4 bases, and 5 bases lay outside the gene matches. CDR1 MDHEN and CDR2 SYDVKM come from the germline V gene. Here the CDR3 reads CASSSGQGAGGELFF. CDR3 DNA sequence: TGTGCCAGCAGTTCCGGACAGGGGGCCGGCGGGGAGCTGTTTTTT. The complete variable domain, with remaining parts taken from reference TRBV28 and TRBJ2-2, reads DVKVTQSSRYLVKRTGEKVFLECVQDMDHENMFWYRQDPGLGLRLIYFSYDVKMKEKGDIPEGYSVSREKKERFSLILESASTNQTSMYLCASSSGQGAGGELFFGEGSRLTVL.

The gene calls are TRBV6-5 and TRBJ2-7; 10 bases are a match to TRBD1. The CDR3 covers 14 residues. The V and J ends lost 6 bases and 1 base, in that order; junction bases with no gene match: 3. The germline CDR1 and CDR2 sequences are MNHEY and SVGAGI. The DNA for the CDR3 is TGTGCCAGCAGAAGGGGACAGGGGTCCTACGAGCAGTACTTC. This encodes CASRRGQGSYEQYF.

The chain employs TRBV19 and TRBJ1-2; D uncertain. The CDR3 runs 12 residues. Trimming pared 5 bases from V and 8 bases from J, leaving 12 bases between. Germline assignment: CDR1 LNHDA and CDR2 SQIVND (reference sequence). CDR3 DNA sequence: TGTGCCAGTAGTCCAAACGGGCAAGGCTACACCTTC. Protein product: CASSPNGQGYTF.

This clone has just one count. The chain uses TRBV18 and TRBJ2-1; D not certain. Looked up from germline, CDR1 is KGHSH and CDR2 is LQKENI. With 0 bases removed from V and 7 bases from J, the gap between germline ends came to 7 bases. The CDR3 has 13 amino acids. CDR3 coding DNA: TGTGCCAGCTCACCACCGTCCAGTAATGAGCAGTTCTTC. This gives the protein CASSPPSSNEQFF.

The J gene is TRBJ2-7, the V gene TRBV6-5; D gene unclear. Germline loops: CDR1 MNHEY, CDR2 SVGAGI. V was clipped by 6 bases and J by 7 bases, with 19 bases between them. This CDR3 spans 14 amino acids. The CDR3 here is CASRGTPPTWEQYF. The CDR3 region has the DNA TGTGCCAGCAGGGGAACCCCTCCGACCTGGGAGCAGTACTTC.

CDR3 in DNA: TGTGCCAGCAGCCCCGGACACGGGAACACTGAAGCTTTCTTT. This gives the protein CASSPGHGNTEAFF. The chain couples TRBV7-3 to TRBJ1-1; D might be TRBD1 (5 bases). The germline CDR1 and CDR2 sequences are SGHTA and FQGTGA. Trimming took 5 bases from V and 1 from J, leaving 11 bases between them. The CDR3 has 14 amino acids.

This chain uses TRBV5-4 with TRBJ2-7, with D perhaps TRBD1 (6 bases). The V end lost 4 bases, the J end lost 5 bases, and 13 bases lay between the germline ends. Germline CDR1 reads SGHNT; CDR2 reads YYREEE (reference sequence). The CDR3 spans 13 residues. CDR3 DNA: TGTGCCAGCAGCCACCGGGACATAAACGAGCAGTACTTC. Amino acids: CASSHRDINEQYF.

This chain links TRBV27 with TRBJ2-1, with 8 positions matching TRBD1. The CDR3 sequence is 12 residues long. Germline CDR1 and CDR2: MNHEY and SMNVEV (reference sequence). Trimming took 10 bases from V and 4 from J; bases not matched to a gene: 3. This CDR3 reads CATRQGYNEQFF. As DNA, the CDR3 is TGTGCCACCAGACAGGGGTACAATGAGCAGTTCTTC.

The chain couples TRBV19 to TRBJ2-7, with D maybe TRBD2 (5 bases). Between the trimmed V and J ends, which lost 5 bases and 0 bases, there was a span of 11 bases. This CDR3 has 14 amino acids. Germline V CDR1 and CDR2: LNHDA, SQIVND (reference sequence). The CDR3 bases are TGTGCCAGTAGTTCTCAAGCGGACTCCTACGAGCAGTACTTC. Translating gives CASSSQADSYEQYF.

The V and J genes are TRBV5-1 and TRBJ2-1; TRBD2 might be the D (6 bases). The CDR3 runs to 14 residues. Trimming stripped 4 bases from V and 7 bases from J, with 15 bases between. Germline CDR1 SGHRS, CDR2 YFSETQ. The CDR3 reads CASSPGGQANEQFF. The DNA of the CDR3 is TGCGCCAGCAGCCCTGGAGGGCAGGCAAATGAGCAGTTCTTC.

The V and J genes are TRBV9 and TRBJ2-5; 7 bases fit TRBD1. The ends lost 4 bases at V and 1 base at J; junction bases unmatched: 13. The germline V gene has CDR1 SGDLS and CDR2 YYNGEE. This CDR3 has 17 residues. CDR3: CASSLRDSSPTQETQYF. Here the CDR3 DNA reads TGTGCCAGCAGCCTACGGGACAGCTCCCCGACCCAAGAGACCCAGTACTTC.

The chain links TRBV9 to TRBJ1-1; D is perhaps TRBD1 (5 bases). The V gene's germline CDR1 is SGDLS and CDR2 YYNGEE. V gave up 3 bases and J gave up 9 bases, with 12 bases separating them. This CDR3 is built from 12 residues. This chain's CDR3 is CASSGSRGKAFF. In DNA, the CDR3 is TGTGCCAGCAGCGGAAGTAGGGGAAAAGCTTTCTTT.